Listed here are 8 T cell receptor beta chains from one sample, sequenced in a study of T cell repertoires in cytomegalovirus infection. From the reads, TCRdb called clonotypes with MiXCR, one entry per CDR3 protein. This table has nearly 450,000 distinct CDR3 sequences, approximately 31% appearing once. The sequenced sample consisted of PBMCs. Receptors were obtained from a human donor in good health (CMV status not recorded). Some clones in this sample may be carry-over from other donors' samples.

This clonotype has just a few counts. The chain links TRBV6-6 to TRBJ2-7; a weak D match, TRBD2 (5 bases). This CDR3 spans 14 amino acids. Per germline, CDR1 MNHNY and CDR2 SVGAGI (reference sequence). Trimming stripped 6 bases from V and 0 bases from J, with 12 bases between. This CDR3 is CASRGLVSSYEQYF. The CDR3 nucleotides are TGTGCCAGCAGAGGACTCGTGAGCTCCTACGAGCAGTACTTC.

In its sample, this clonotype was seen a few times. V and J are TRBV10-3 and TRBJ1-2; no reliable D call. The germline gives CDR1 ENHRY, CDR2 SYGVKD. V lost 2 bases to trimming and J lost 0 bases, with 16 bases between them. The CDR3 has 17 amino acids. The DNA of the CDR3 is TGTGCCATCAGTGAGATGACGAGGACCTATCCTAACTATGGCTACACCTTC. It yields the protein CAISEMTRTYPNYGYTF.

J is TRBJ1-4 and V is TRBV7-6, with TRBD1 matching 10 bases. Trimming cost V 5 bases and J 7 bases; bases outside gene matches: 1. This CDR3 is built from 13 residues. Germline V gene data show CDR1 as SGHVS and CDR2 as FNYEAQ. The CDR3 spells CASSGQGVEKLFF. Here the CDR3 DNA reads TGTGCCAGCAGCGGACAGGGGGTTGAAAAACTGTTTTTT.

This clonotype was seen ten or more times. J is TRBJ2-2 and V is TRBV11-2, with 8 bases that match TRBD1. This CDR3 is 16 amino acids long. Germline CDR1 SGHAT, CDR2 FQNNGV. V lost 3 bases and J lost 2; bases outside the gene matches: 5. Here the CDR3 DNA reads TGTGCCAGCAGCTTTCCAGGGGGCGGAAACACCGGGGAGCTGTTTTTT. Translation: CASSFPGGGNTGELFF.

The chain's CDR3 is CASSLQVSGNTIYF. DNA of the CDR3: TGTGCCAGCAGTTTACAGGTGTCTGGAAACACCATATATTTT. V is TRBV28 and J is TRBJ1-3; D unclear. Germline V gene lookup returns CDR1 MDHEN and CDR2 SYDVKM. This CDR3 spans 14 amino acids. Trimming removed 2 bases from V and 1 base from J, with 6 bases in between.

The CDR3 DNA reads as TGTGCCAGCAGTGTTTACAATGAGCAGTTCTTC. Amino acid sequence: CASSVYNEQFF. The chain recombines TRBV19 with TRBJ2-1; D is unclear. The length of the CDR3 is 11 residues. The V gene lost 9 bases and the J gene lost 4 bases, with 7 bases spanning the gap. Germline CDR1 LNHDA, CDR2 SQIVND (reference sequence).

This clonotype was detected ten times or more. The CDR3 coding sequence is TGTGCCACCAGTGATTCTGACAGGGTCACCTACAATGAGCAGTTCTTC. Protein: CATSDSDRVTYNEQFF. The V gene is TRBV24-1, the J gene TRBJ2-1; 7 bases map to TRBD1. In germline, CDR1 is KGHDR, CDR2 SFDVKD. This CDR3 spans 16 amino acids. V trimming: 2 bases; J trimming: 2 bases; junction bases outside the gene matches: 5.

The J gene is TRBJ2-5, the V gene TRBV11-2, with D perhaps TRBD2 (6 bases). V lost 2 bases, J lost 5 bases, and 15 bases lay in between. In germline, CDR1 is SGHAT, CDR2 FQNNGV. The CDR3 runs to 15 residues. CDR3 nucleotide sequence: TGTGCCAGCAGCTTACAAGTGACTAGAGCGGAGACCCAGTACTTC. It encodes CASSLQVTRAETQYF.